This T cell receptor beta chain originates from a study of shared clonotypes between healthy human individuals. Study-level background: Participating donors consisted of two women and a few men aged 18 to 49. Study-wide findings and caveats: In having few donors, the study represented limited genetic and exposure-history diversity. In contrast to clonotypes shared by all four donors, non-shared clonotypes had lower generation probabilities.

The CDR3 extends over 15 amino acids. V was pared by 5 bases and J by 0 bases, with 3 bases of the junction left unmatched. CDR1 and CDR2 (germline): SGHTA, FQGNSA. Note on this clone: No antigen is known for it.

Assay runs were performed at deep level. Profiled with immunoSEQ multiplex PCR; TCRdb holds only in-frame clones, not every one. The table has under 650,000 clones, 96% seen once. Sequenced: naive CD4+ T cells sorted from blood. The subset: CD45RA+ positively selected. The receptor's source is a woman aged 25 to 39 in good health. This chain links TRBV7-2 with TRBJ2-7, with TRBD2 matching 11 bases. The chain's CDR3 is CASSHTSGSSYEQYF. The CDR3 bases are TGTGCCAGCAGCCACACTAGCGGGAGCTCCTACGAGCAGTACTTC. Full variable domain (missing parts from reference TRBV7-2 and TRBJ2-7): GAGVSQSPSNKVTEKGKDVELRCDPISGHTALYWYRQSLGQGLEFLIYFQGNSAPDKSGLPSDRFSAERTGGSVSTLTIQRTQQEDSAVYLCASSHTSGSSYEQYFGPGTRLTVT.